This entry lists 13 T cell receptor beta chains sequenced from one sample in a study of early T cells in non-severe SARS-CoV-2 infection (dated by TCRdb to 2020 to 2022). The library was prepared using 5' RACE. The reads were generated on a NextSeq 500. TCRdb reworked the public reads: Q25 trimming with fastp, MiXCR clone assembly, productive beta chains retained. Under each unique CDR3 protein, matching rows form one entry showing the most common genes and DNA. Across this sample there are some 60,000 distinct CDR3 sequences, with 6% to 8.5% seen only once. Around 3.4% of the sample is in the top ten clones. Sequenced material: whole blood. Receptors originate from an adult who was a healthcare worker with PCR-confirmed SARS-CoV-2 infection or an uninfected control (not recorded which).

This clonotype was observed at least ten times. The DNA for the CDR3 is TGTGCCAGCAGTTTAGAAGGCAGGGGATACGAGCAGTACTTC. Translating gives CASSLEGRGYEQYF. The V and J genes are TRBV27 and TRBJ2-7, with D perhaps matching TRBD1 (6 bases). The CDR3 extends over 14 amino acids. Germline loops: CDR1 MNHEY, CDR2 SMNVEV (reference sequence). Trimming removed 2 bases from V and 4 bases from J, with 12 bases in between.

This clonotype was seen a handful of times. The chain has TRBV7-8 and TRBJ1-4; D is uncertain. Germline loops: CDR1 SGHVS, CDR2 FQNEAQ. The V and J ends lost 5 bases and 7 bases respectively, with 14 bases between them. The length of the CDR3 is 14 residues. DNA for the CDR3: TGTGCCAGCAGCCGAACCGGGGAGGCTGAAAAACTGTTTTTT. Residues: CASSRTGEAEKLFF.

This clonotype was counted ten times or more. The CDR3 is CASSAYRGGRGEQYF. In DNA form, the CDR3 reads TGTGCCAGCAGTGCCTATCGCGGGGGGCGGGGCGAGCAGTACTTC. The chain employs TRBV27 and TRBJ2-7; TRBD2 aligns across 8 bases. Looked up from germline, CDR1 is MNHEY and CDR2 is SMNVEV (reference sequence). The CDR3 spans 15 residues. V dropped 5 bases and J dropped 6; count of bases not matched to a gene: 12.

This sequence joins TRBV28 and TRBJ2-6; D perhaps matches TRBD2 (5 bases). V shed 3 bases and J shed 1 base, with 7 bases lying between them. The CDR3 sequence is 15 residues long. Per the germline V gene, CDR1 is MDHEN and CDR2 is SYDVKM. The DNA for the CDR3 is TGTGCCAGCAGTTTTCGGGGATCTGGGGCCAACGTCCTGACTTTC. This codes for CASSFRGSGANVLTF. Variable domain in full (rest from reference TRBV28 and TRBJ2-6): DVKVTQSSRYLVKRTGEKVFLECVQDMDHENMFWYRQDPGLGLRLIYFSYDVKMKEKGDIPEGYSVSREKKERFSLILESASTNQTSMYLCASSFRGSGANVLTFGAGSRLTVL.

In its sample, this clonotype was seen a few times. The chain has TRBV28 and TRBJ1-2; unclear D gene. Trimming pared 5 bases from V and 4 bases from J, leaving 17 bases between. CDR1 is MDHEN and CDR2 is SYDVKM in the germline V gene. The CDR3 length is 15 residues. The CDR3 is CASSPPRRDGYGYTF. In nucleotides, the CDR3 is TGTGCCAGCAGTCCCCCTCGTAGGGATGGCTATGGCTACACCTTC.

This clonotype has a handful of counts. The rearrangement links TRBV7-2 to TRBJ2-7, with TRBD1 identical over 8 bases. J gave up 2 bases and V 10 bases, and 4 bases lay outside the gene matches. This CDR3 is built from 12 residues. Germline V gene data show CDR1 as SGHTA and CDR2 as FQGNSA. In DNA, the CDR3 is TGTGCCACGATGGACAGGGCCTACGAGCAGTACTTC. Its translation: CATMDRAYEQYF.

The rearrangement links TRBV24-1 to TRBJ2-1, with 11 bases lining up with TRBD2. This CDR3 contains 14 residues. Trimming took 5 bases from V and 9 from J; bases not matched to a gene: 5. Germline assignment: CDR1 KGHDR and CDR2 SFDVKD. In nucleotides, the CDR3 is TGTGCCACCAGTGCTCTAGCGGGAGGAGCTGAGCAGTTCTTC. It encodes CATSALAGGAEQFF.

CDR3 residues: CASSRTDKVNYGYTF. The DNA for the CDR3 is TGCGCCAGCAGCCGAACCGACAAAGTGAACTATGGCTACACCTTC. This chain connects TRBV4-1 to TRBJ1-2, with D hard to call. V was clipped by 4 bases and J by 2 bases, with 14 bases between them. The V gene's germline CDR1 is MGHRA and CDR2 YSYEKL. The CDR3 is 15 residues long.

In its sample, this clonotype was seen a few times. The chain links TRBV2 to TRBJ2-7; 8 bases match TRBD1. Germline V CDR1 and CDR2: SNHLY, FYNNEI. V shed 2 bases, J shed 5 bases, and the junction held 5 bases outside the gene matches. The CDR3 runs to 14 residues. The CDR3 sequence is CASSESQGADEQYF. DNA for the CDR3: TGTGCCAGCAGTGAAAGTCAGGGGGCCGACGAGCAGTACTTC.

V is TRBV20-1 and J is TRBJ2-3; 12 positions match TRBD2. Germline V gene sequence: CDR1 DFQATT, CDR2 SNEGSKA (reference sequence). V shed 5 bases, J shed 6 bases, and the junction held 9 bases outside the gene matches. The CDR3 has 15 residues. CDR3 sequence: CSARPTSGRLDTQYF. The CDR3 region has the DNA TGCAGTGCTCGCCCGACTAGCGGGAGATTGGATACGCAGTATTTT.

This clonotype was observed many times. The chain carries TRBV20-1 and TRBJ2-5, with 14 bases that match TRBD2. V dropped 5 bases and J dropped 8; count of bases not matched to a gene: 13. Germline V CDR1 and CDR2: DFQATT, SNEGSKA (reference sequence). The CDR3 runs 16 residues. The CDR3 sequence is CSARTSGRSGMSTQYF. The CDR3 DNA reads TGCAGTGCTCGGACTAGCGGGAGGAGTGGAATGAGTACCCAGTACTTC.

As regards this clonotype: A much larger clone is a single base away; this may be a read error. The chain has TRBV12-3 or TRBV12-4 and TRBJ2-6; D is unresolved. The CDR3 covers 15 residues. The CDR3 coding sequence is TGTTCCAGCAGTTTTAGGATCTCTGGGGCCAACGTCCTGACTTTC. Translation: CSSSFRISGANVLTF.

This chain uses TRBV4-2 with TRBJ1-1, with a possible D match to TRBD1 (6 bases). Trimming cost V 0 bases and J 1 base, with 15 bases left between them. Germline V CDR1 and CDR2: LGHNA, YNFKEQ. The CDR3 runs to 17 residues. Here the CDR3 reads CASSQDWGGRTNTEAFF. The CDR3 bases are TGTGCCAGCAGCCAAGATTGGGGGGGCAGGACGAACACTGAAGCTTTCTTT.